The 15 T cell receptor beta chains below were found in one sample sequenced in a study of early T cells in non-severe SARS-CoV-2 infection. Each CDR3 protein gets one entry after TCRdb re-called the 5' RACE reads with MiXCR. The repertoire holds approximately 49,000 distinct CDR3 sequences, roughly 12% seen once, with more than 9% in the top ten. Input material: whole blood. The receptors shown here come from an adult who was a healthcare worker with PCR-confirmed SARS-CoV-2 infection or an uninfected control (not recorded which).

The CDR3 here is CASSLGNWYEQYF. CDR3 DNA: TGTGCCAGCAGTTTAGGTAACTGGTACGAGCAGTACTTC. The chain uses TRBV12-3 or TRBV12-4 and TRBJ2-7; D unresolved. This CDR3 is 13 amino acids long. The V end lost 1 base, the J end lost 4 bases, and 8 bases lay between the germline ends.

This chain links TRBV7-2 with TRBJ2-1; D remains unclear. V lost 4 bases and J 4 bases, leaving 11 bases between the germline ends. The CDR3 is 14 residues long. CDR1 SGHTA and CDR2 FQGNSA come from the germline V gene. Here the CDR3 reads CASSYRTGYNEQFF. The CDR3 bases are TGTGCCAGCAGCTATCGGACGGGTTACAATGAGCAGTTCTTC.

The rearrangement links TRBV6-9 to TRBJ1-5; the D is unclear. The CDR3 has 13 residues. CDR1 and CDR2 (germline): MNHGY, SVAAGI. V was clipped by 4 bases and J by 9 bases, with 13 bases between them. The CDR3 here is CASSWVSGRPQHF. The CDR3 DNA reads as TGTGCCAGCAGTTGGGTTAGTGGGCGGCCCCAGCATTTT.

This clonotype was observed a handful of times. The chain is built from TRBV30 and TRBJ2-7; no clear D gene. Per germline, CDR1 GTSNPN and CDR2 SVGIG (reference sequence). Trimming removed 0 bases at V and 6 bases at J, with 9 bases between. The CDR3 is 12 amino acids. The DNA of the CDR3 is TGTGCCTGGAGTGTAATAGTAGGCGAGCAGTACTTC. Protein sequence: CAWSVIVGEQYF.

The chain combines TRBV6-5 with TRBJ1-1; 7 bases fit TRBD1. Germline CDR1 is MNHEY and CDR2 is SVGAGI. CDR3 size: 12 residues. Trimming removed 4 bases from V and 7 bases from J; junction bases left unmatched: 3. CDR3 DNA sequence: TGTGCCAGCAGTTGGGGGGACAGTGAAGCTTTCTTT. Its protein is CASSWGDSEAFF.

This clonotype was seen only a few times. The CDR3 sequence: CASRAGIQETQYF. DNA of the CDR3: TGTGCCAGCAGGGCCGGGATCCAAGAGACCCAGTACTTC. The chain has TRBV12-3 or TRBV12-4 and TRBJ2-5; D possibly corresponds to TRBD2 (5 bases). There are 13 residues in the CDR3. The V gene lost 6 bases and the J gene lost 1 base, with 9 bases spanning the gap.

This clonotype was seen at least ten times. The V gene is TRBV5-1, the J gene TRBJ2-2; 8 bases are a match to TRBD2. The CDR3 contains 18 residues. V gave up 3 bases and J gave up 5 bases; unmatched junction bases: 15. Germline V gives CDR1 SGHRS, CDR2 YFSETQ. CDR3 in DNA: TGCGCCAGCAGCTCCCTTTCGGGGGGGACCTCTATGACCGGGGAGCTGTTTTTT. It specifies CASSSLSGGTSMTGELFF.

This clonotype occurred many times. The chain is built from TRBV10-3 and TRBJ2-1; D is ambiguous. This CDR3 region has 11 residues. Trimming left V 0 bases short and J 8 bases short, with 2 bases between. Germline V gives CDR1 ENHRY, CDR2 SYGVKD. The CDR3 spells CAISESDEQFF. In DNA, the CDR3 is TGTGCCATCAGTGAGTCTGATGAGCAGTTCTTC.

This clonotype was detected many times. The rearrangement uses TRBV4-2 and TRBJ2-5; D ambiguous. The ends were cut back, 0 bases at V and 5 bases at J, with 16 bases in the middle. The CDR3 extends over 16 amino acids. In germline, CDR1 is LGHNA, CDR2 YNFKEQ. CDR3: CASSQDTATPGETQYF. CDR3 DNA: TGTGCCAGCAGCCAAGATACGGCAACACCTGGGGAGACCCAGTACTTC.

CDR3 DNA: TGTGCCAGCAGTTTAGCGGATGGCAGGCCCCCCTACGAGCAGTACTTC. Amino acid sequence: CASSLADGRPPYEQYF. The V gene is TRBV12-3 or TRBV12-4, the J gene TRBJ2-7; D unresolved. This CDR3 spans 16 amino acids. Trimming took off 0 bases at V and 2 bases at J, with 14 bases between the two ends.

V and J are TRBV28 and TRBJ1-5; D is possibly TRBD1 (6 bases). V lost 3 bases to trimming and J lost 6 bases, with 12 bases between them. CDR1 is MDHEN, CDR2 SYDVKM, per germline. The CDR3 consists of 14 residues. The CDR3 nucleotides read TGTGCCAGCAGTTTTTACAGGGTAGGTCAGCCCCAGCATTTT. Translating it yields CASSFYRVGQPQHF.

The V gene is TRBV2, the J gene TRBJ1-1, with D perhaps matching TRBD1 (5 bases). The CDR3 sequence is 13 residues long. Germline V gene sequence: CDR1 SNHLY, CDR2 FYNNEI. The V and J ends lost 6 bases and 3 bases respectively, with 11 bases between them. This chain's CDR3 is CASRSGLYTEAFF. The CDR3 DNA sequence: TGTGCCAGCAGATCAGGGTTGTACACTGAAGCTTTCTTT.

V and J are TRBV27 and TRBJ1-5; 10 nucleotides match TRBD1. The junction had 10 bases not matched to a gene; V was cut back by 6 bases and J by 5 bases. This CDR3 comprises 16 residues. The germline gives CDR1 MNHEY, CDR2 SMNVEV (reference sequence). Written as DNA, the CDR3 is TGTGCCAGCAGGCCCCTCAAAGGGACAGGGGATCAGCCCCAGCATTTT. Translated: CASRPLKGTGDQPQHF.

For this clonotype: Here the CDR3 omits its conserved ending phenylalanine or tryptophan, so a read error is the likely source. The limits of the CDR3 on the DNA are not certain, so only TCRdb's listed CDR3 is given. The chain has TRBV14 and TRBJ2-7; TRBD1, as called in the table, went unchecked against the DNA. Germline V lookup: CDR1 SGHDN, CDR2 FVKESK. 14 amino acids form the CDR3, both terminal residues included. The CDR3 sequence: CASSHRQGTGRVYL.

This clonotype was observed a handful of times. The chain links TRBV5-4 to TRBJ2-3, with unresolved D. The length of the CDR3 is 15 residues. Trimming pared 4 bases from V and 2 bases from J, leaving 14 bases between. CDR1 is SGHNT and CDR2 is YYREEE in the germline V gene (reference sequence). This CDR3 is CASSPDSRPTDTQYF. In DNA, the CDR3 is TGTGCCAGCAGCCCCGACTCGCGGCCCACAGATACGCAGTATTTT.